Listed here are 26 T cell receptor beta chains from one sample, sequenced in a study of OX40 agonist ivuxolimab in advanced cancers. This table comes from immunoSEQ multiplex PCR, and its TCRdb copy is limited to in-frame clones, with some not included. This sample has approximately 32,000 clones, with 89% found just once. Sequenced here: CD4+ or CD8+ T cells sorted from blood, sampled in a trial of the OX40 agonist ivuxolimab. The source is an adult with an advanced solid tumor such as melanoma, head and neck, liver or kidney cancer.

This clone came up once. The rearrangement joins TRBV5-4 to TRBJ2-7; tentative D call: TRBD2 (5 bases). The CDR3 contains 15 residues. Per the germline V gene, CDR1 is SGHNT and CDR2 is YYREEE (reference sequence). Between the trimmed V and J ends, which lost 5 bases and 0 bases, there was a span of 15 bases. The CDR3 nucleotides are TGTGCCAGCAGTCTAAGCGGTGCGGGCTCCTACGAGCAGTACTTC. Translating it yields CASSLSGAGSYEQYF.

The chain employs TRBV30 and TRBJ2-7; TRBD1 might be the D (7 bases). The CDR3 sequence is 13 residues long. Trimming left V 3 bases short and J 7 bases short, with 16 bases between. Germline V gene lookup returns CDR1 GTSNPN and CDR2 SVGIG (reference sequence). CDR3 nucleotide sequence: TGTGCCTGGAGCCGGGGGACAGAGGATGAGCAGTACTTC. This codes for CAWSRGTEDEQYF.

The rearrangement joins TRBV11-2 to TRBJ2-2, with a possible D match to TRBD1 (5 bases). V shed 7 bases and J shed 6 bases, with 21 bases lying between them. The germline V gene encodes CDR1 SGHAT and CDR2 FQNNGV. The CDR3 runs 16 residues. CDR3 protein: CASTTPRKGWAGELFF. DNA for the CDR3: TGTGCCAGCACCACCCCAAGGAAGGGGTGGGCCGGGGAGCTGTTTTTT.

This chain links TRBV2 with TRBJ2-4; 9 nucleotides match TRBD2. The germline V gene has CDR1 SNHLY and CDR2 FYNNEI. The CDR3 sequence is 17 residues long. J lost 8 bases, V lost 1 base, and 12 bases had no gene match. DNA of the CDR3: TGTGCCAGCAGTGAAGGCGGGTCAGCGGGAGGAATGGACATTCAGTACTTC. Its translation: CASSEGGSAGGMDIQYF.

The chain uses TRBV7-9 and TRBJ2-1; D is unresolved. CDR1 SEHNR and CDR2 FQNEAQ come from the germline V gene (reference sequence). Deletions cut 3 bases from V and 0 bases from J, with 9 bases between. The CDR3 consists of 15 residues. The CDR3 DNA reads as TGTGCCAGCAGCTTTCTCCCGGCCTCCTACAATGAGCAGTTCTTC. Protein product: CASSFLPASYNEQFF.

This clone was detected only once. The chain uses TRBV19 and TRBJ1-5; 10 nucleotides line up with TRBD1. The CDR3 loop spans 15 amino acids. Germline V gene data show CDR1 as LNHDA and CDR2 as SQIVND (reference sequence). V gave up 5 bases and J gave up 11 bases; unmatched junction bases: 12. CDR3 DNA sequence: TGTGCCAGTAGTGCCGGACAGGGGGGATTTAGGGCCCAGCATTTT. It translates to CASSAGQGGFRAQHF. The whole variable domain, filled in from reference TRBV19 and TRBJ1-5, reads DGGITQSPKYLFRKEGQNVTLSCEQNLNHDAMYWYRQDPGQGLRLIYYSQIVNDFQKGDIAEGYSVSREKKESFPLTVTSAQKNPTAFYLCASSAGQGGFRAQHFGDGTRLSIL.

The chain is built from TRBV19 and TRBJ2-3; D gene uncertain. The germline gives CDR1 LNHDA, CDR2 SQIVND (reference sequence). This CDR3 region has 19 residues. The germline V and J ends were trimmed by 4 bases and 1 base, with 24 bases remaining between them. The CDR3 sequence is CASSRISKMLATGTDTQYF. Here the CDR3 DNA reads TGTGCCAGTAGTAGAATATCAAAAATGCTCGCAACTGGCACAGATACGCAGTATTTT.

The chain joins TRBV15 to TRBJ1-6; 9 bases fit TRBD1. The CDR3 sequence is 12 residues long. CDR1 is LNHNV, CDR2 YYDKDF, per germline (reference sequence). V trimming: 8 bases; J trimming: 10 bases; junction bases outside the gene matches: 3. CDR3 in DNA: TGTGCCACCTGGGACAGGGTGTCACCCCTCCACTTT. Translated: CATWDRVSPLHF.

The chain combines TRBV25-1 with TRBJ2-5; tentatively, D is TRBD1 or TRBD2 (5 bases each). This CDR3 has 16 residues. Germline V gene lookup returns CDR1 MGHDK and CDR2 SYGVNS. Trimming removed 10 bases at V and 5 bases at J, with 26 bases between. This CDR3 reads CATSDQGHRGVETQYF. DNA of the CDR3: TGTGCCACCTCAGACCAAGGTCATAGGGGAGTGGAGACCCAGTACTTC.

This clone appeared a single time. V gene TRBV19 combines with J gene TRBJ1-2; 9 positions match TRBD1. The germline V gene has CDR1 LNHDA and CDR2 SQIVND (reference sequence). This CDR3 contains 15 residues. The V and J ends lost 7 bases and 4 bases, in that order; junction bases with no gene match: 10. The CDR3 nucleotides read TGTGCCAGTAATAAACAGGGGGCTGAGAGCTATGGCTACACCTTC. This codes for CASNKQGAESYGYTF.

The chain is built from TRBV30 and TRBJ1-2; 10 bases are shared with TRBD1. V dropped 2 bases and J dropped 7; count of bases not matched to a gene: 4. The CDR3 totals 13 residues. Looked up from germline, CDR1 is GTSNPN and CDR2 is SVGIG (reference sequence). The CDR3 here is CAWSRQGASGYTF. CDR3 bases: TGTGCCTGGAGTCGACAGGGGGCTAGTGGCTACACCTTC.

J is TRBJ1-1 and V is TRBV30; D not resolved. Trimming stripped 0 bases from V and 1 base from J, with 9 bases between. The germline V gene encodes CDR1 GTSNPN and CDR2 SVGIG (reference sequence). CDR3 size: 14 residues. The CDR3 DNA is TGTGCCTGGAGTGTAGGGCACCCGAACACTGAAGCTTTCTTT. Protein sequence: CAWSVGHPNTEAFF.

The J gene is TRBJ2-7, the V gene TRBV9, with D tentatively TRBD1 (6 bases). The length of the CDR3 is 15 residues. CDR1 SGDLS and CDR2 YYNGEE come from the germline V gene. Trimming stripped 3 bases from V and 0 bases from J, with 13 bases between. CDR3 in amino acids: CASSAGHLSSYEQYF. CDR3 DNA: TGTGCCAGCAGCGCGGGACACCTGAGCTCCTACGAGCAGTACTTC.

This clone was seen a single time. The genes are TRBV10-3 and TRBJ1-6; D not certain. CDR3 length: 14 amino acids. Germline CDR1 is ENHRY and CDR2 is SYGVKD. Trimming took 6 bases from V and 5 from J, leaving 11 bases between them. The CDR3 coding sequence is TGTGCCATCAGCCCACAGAGAGATAATTCACCCCTCCACTTT. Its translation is CAISPQRDNSPLHF.

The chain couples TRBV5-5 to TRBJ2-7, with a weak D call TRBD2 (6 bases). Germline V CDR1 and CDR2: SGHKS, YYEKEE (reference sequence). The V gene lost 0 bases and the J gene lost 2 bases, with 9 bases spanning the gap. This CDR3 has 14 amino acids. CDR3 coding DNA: TGTGCCAGCAGCTTGGTCGCGGGGACCTACGAGCAGTACTTC. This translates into CASSLVAGTYEQYF.

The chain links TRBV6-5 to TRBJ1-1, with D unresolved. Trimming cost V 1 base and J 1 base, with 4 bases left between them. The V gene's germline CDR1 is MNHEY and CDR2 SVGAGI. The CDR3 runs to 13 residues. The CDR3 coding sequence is TGTGCCAGCAGTTACTGGGAGAACACTGAAGCTTTCTTT. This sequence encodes CASSYWENTEAFF.

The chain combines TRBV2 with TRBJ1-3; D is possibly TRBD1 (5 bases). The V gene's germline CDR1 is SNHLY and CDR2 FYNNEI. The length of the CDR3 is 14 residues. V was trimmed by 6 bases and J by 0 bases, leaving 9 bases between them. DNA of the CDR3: TGTGCCAGCAGGACAGAGATCTCTGGAAACACCATATATTTT. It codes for CASRTEISGNTIYF.

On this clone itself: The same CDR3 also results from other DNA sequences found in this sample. CDR3 protein: CASSLLGDQPQHF. As DNA, the CDR3 is TGTGCCAGCAGTTTATTAGGGGATCAGCCCCAGCATTTT. This rearrangement joins TRBV27 to TRBJ1-5, with a possible D match to TRBD1 (5 bases). The germline V and J ends were trimmed by 1 base and 5 bases, with 6 bases remaining between them. CDR3 length: 13 residues. CDR1 is MNHEY and CDR2 is SMNVEV in the germline V gene (reference sequence).

As DNA, the CDR3 is TGTGCCAGCAACTATAACAGGGGTGAAAAACTGTTTTTT. This codes for CASNYNRGEKLFF. The gene calls are TRBV28 and TRBJ1-4, with TRBD1 matching over 7 bases. The CDR3 is 13 residues long. V shed 7 bases and J 7 bases; nucleotides not matched to a gene: 6. Per the germline V gene, CDR1 is MDHEN and CDR2 is SYDVKM.

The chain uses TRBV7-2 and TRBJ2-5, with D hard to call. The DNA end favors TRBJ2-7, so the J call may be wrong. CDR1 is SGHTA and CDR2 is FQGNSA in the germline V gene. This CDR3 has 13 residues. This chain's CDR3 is CASSQTLPYEQYF. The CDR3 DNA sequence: TGTGCCAGCAGCCAGACTTTACCCTACGAGCAGTACTTC.

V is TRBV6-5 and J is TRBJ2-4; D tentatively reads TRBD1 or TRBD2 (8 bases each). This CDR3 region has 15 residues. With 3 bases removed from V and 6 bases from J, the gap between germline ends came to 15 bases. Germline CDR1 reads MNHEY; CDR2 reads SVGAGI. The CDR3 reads CASSYQGAGGNIQYF. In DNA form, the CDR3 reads TGTGCCAGCAGTTATCAGGGGGCGGGAGGAAACATTCAGTACTTC.

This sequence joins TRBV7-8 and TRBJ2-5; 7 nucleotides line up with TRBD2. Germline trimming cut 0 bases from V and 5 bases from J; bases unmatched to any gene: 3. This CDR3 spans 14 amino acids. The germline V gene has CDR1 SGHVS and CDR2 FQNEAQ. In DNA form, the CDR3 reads TGTGCCAGCAGCTTAGCGTGGGGGGGGGAGACCCAGTACTTC. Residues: CASSLAWGGETQYF.

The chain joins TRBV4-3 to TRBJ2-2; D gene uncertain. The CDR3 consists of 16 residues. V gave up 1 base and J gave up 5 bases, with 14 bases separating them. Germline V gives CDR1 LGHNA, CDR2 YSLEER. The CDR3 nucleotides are TGCGCCAGCAGCCAAGCTCCCCTTATTACAACCGGGGAGCTGTTTTTT. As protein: CASSQAPLITTGELFF.

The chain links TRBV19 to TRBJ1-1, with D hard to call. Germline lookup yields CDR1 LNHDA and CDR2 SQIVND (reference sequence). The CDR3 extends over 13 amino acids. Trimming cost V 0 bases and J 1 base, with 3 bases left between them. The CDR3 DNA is TGTGCCAGTAGTATAGACAGGAACACTGAAGCTTTCTTT. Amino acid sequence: CASSIDRNTEAFF. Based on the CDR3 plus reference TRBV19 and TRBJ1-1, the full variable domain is DGGITQSPKYLFRKEGQNVTLSCEQNLNHDAMYWYRQDPGQGLRLIYYSQIVNDFQKGDIAEGYSVSREKKESFPLTVTSAQKNPTAFYLCASSIDRNTEAFFGQGTRLTVV.

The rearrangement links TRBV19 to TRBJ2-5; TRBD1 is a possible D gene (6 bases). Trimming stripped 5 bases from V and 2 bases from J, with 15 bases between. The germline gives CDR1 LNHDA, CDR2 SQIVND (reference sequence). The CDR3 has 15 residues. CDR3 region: CASSHSGAGQETQYF. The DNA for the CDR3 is TGTGCCAGTAGTCACTCAGGGGCGGGTCAAGAGACCCAGTACTTC. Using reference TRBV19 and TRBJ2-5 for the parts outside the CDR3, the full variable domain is DGGITQSPKYLFRKEGQNVTLSCEQNLNHDAMYWYRQDPGQGLRLIYYSQIVNDFQKGDIAEGYSVSREKKESFPLTVTSAQKNPTAFYLCASSHSGAGQETQYFGPGTRLLVL.

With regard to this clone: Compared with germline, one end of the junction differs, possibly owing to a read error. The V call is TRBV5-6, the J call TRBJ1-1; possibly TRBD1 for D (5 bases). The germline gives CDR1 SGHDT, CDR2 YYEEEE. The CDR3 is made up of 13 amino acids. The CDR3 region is CASRFIEGTEAFF. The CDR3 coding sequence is TGTGCCAGCCGCTTTATTGAGGGGACTGAAGCTTTCTTT.